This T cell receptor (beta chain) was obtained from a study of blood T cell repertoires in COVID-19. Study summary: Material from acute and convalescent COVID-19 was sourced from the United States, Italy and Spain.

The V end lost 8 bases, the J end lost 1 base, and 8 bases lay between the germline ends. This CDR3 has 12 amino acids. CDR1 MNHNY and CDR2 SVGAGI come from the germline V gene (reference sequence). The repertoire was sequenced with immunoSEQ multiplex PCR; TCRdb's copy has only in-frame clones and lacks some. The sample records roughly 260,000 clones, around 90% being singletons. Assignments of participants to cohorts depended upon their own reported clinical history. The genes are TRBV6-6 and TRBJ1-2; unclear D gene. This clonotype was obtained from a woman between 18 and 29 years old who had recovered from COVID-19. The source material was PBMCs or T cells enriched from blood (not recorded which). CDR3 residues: CASSPVNYGYTF. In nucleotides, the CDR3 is TGTGCCAGCTCACCGGTTAACTATGGCTACACCTTC.